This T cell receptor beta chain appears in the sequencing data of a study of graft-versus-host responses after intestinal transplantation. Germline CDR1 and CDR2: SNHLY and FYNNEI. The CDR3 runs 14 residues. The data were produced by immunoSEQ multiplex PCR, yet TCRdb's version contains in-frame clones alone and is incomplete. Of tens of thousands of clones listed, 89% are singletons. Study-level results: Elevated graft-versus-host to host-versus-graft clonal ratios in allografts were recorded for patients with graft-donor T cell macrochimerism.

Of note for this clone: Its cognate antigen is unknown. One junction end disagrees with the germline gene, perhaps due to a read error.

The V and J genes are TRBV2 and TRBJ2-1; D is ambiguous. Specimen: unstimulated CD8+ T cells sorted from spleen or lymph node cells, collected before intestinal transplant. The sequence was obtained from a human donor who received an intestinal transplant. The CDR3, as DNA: TGTGCCAGCAGGGAAGAGGCTAGGAGTAGGATGGAGTTCTTC. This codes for CASREEARSRMEFF.